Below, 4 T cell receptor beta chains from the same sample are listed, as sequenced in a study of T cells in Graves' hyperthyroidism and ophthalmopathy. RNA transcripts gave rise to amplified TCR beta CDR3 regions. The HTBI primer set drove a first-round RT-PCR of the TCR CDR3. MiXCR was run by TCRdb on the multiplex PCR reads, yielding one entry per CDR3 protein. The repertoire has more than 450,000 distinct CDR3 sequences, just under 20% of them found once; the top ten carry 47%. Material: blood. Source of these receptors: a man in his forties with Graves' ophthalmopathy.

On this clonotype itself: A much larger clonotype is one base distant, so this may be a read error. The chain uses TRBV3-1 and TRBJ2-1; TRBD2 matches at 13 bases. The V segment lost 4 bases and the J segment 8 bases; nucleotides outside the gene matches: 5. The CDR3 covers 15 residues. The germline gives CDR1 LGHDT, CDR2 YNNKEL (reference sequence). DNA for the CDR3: TGTGCCAGCAGCCTTGGGACTAGCGGGAATCATGAGCAGTTCTTC. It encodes CASSLGTSGNHEQFF.

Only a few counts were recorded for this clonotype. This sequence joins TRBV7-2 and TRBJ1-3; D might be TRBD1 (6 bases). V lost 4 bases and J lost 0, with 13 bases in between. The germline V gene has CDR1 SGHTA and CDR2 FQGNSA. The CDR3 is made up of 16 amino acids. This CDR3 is CASSSRTAISGNTIYF. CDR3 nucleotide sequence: TGTGCCAGCAGCTCACGGACAGCCATCTCTGGAAACACCATATATTTT.

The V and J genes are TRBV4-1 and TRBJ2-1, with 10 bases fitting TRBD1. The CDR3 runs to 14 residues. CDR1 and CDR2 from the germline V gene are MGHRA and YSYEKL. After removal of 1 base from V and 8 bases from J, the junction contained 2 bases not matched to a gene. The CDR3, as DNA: TGCGCCAGCAGCCAAGGGGACAGGGGTTATGAGCAGTTCTTC. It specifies CASSQGDRGYEQFF.

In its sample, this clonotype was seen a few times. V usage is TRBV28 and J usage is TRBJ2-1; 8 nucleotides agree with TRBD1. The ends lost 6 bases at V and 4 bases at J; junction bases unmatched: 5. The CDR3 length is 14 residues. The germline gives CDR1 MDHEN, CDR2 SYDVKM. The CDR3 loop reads CASRSGTGYNEQFF. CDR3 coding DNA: TGTGCCAGCAGATCCGGGACAGGATACAATGAGCAGTTCTTC.